The 7 T cell receptor beta chains below all came from one sample that was sequenced in a study of T-cell reconstitution after alpha-beta-depleted transplantation in children. As it was prepared, the TCRbeta library received unique molecular identifiers. TCRdb fed the PCR reads into MiXCR, producing one record per CDR3 protein. The sample lists roughly 90,000 distinct CDR3 sequences; roughly an eighth were seen once. The specimen was PBMCs from the stem cell graft donor, collected from the stem cell graft. These receptors came from a human donor who donated a stem cell graft to a child with inherited bone marrow failure.

The table lists this clonotype with many counts. This chain connects TRBV10-3 to TRBJ1-5; perhaps TRBD1 as D (6 bases). The CDR3 sequence is 12 residues long. The germline V gene has CDR1 ENHRY and CDR2 SYGVKD. The V and J ends lost 10 bases and 2 bases respectively, with 9 bases between them. This CDR3 reads CATRQGNQPQHF. The DNA of the CDR3 is TGTGCCACCCGACAGGGCAATCAGCCCCAGCATTTT.

A few counts support this clonotype. The rearrangement uses TRBV7-2 and TRBJ1-2; 8 bases are shared with TRBD1. The CDR3 sequence is 15 residues long. CDR1 and CDR2 (germline): SGHTA, FQGNSA. Trimming cost V 5 bases and J 8 bases; bases outside gene matches: 13. CDR3: CASSPTGTGTKGYTF. The CDR3 nucleotides are TGTGCCAGCAGCCCGACCGGGACAGGAACGAAAGGCTACACCTTC. Complete variable domain (other parts from reference TRBV7-2 and TRBJ1-2): GAGVSQSPSNKVTEKGKDVELRCDPISGHTALYWYRQSLGQGLEFLIYFQGNSAPDKSGLPSDRFSAERTGGSVSTLTIQRTQQEDSAVYLCASSPTGTGTKGYTFGSGTRLTVV.

There are many counts of this clonotype. The chain joins TRBV7-9 to TRBJ2-1; unclear D gene. In germline, CDR1 is SEHNR, CDR2 FQNEAQ (reference sequence). The CDR3 consists of 13 residues. The V and J ends lost 8 bases and 4 bases respectively, with 12 bases between them. The CDR3 loop reads CASFDRYYNEQFF. CDR3 in DNA: TGTGCCAGCTTCGATAGGTATTACAATGAGCAGTTCTTC.

This clonotype was detected many times. The chain combines TRBV29-1 with TRBJ1-1, with 7 bases identical to TRBD1. The ends lost 5 bases at V and 8 bases at J; junction bases unmatched: 14. CDR3 length: 14 residues. Germline V gene data show CDR1 as SQVTM and CDR2 as ANQGSEA. The CDR3, as DNA: TGCAGCGTTTTCTCCCAGACAGGGACCGGAGAAGCTTTCTTT. Its protein product is CSVFSQTGTGEAFF.

This clonotype was seen more than once but under ten times. The rearrangement joins TRBV27 to TRBJ2-7; 8 bases are shared with TRBD1. This CDR3 is built from 14 residues. Germline V gene data show CDR1 as MNHEY and CDR2 as SMNVEV (reference sequence). The V segment lost 3 bases and the J segment 1 base; nucleotides outside the gene matches: 2. CDR3: CASSFGQGSYEQYF. CDR3 bases: TGTGCCAGCAGTTTCGGACAGGGTTCCTACGAGCAGTACTTC.

This clonotype was seen at least ten times. CDR3 in DNA: TGCAGTGCTAAGGGTTTGAGGGGGTGGAATGAGCAGTTCTTC. Translating it yields CSAKGLRGWNEQFF. V is TRBV20-1 and J is TRBJ2-1; D may be TRBD1 (6 bases). The CDR3 is made up of 14 amino acids. Per germline, CDR1 DFQATT and CDR2 SNEGSKA (reference sequence). Trimming removed 4 bases from V and 7 bases from J, with 17 bases in between.

This clonotype has ten or more counts. This chain uses TRBV5-1 with TRBJ2-7, with TRBD1 matching 7 bases. CDR1 SGHRS and CDR2 YFSETQ come from the germline V gene. V lost 4 bases and J lost 6; bases outside the gene matches: 16. This CDR3 is 16 amino acids long. The CDR3 is CASSVGAREQGTEQYF. Here the CDR3 DNA reads TGCGCCAGCAGCGTAGGGGCCAGGGAACAGGGGACCGAGCAGTACTTC.